The 18 T cell receptor beta chains below all came from one sample that was sequenced in a study of beta chain features in type 1 diabetes. The entirety of the isolated RNA underwent reverse transcription, so expressed TCRB transcripts were sequenced. The data were produced by immunoSEQ multiplex PCR, yet TCRdb's version contains in-frame clones alone and is incomplete. The sample lists tens of thousands of clones; roughly 31% were seen once. Sample: stem cell memory CD4+ T cells from blood. These receptors were obtained from a woman aged 18 to 35 in good health.

This chain uses TRBV5-4 with TRBJ2-1; TRBD2 matches at 10 bases. Per the germline V gene, CDR1 is SGHNT and CDR2 is YYREEE (reference sequence). The CDR3 has 15 residues. Germline trimming cut 1 base from V and 7 bases from J; bases unmatched to any gene: 5. The CDR3 reads CASSLLAGVQNEQFF. The DNA for the CDR3 is TGTGCCAGCAGCTTGCTAGCGGGAGTTCAGAATGAGCAGTTCTTC.

The chain is built from TRBV28 and TRBJ1-5; TRBD1 is a possible D gene (5 bases). V was pared by 10 bases and J by 3 bases, with 19 bases between. The CDR3 has 15 amino acids. The V gene's germline CDR1 is MDHEN and CDR2 SYDVKM. The CDR3 coding sequence is TGTGCCATCGAACTGAGGGAGGGGTACAATCAGCCCCAGCATTTT. It codes for CAIELREGYNQPQHF.

The CDR3 nucleotides are TGTGCCAGTAGTGCCAGCAGGGGGGCTAATACGCAGTATTTT. Its protein product is CASSASRGANTQYF. The V and J genes are TRBV19 and TRBJ2-3; tentative D call: TRBD1 (7 bases). CDR3 size: 14 residues. Trimming removed 5 bases from V and 7 bases from J, with 16 bases in between. Germline V gene data show CDR1 as LNHDA and CDR2 as SQIVND (reference sequence).

The J gene is TRBJ2-1, the V gene TRBV5-1, with 14 bases that match TRBD2. The CDR3 covers 15 residues. Germline V CDR1 and CDR2: SGHRS, YFSETQ. After removal of 4 bases from V and 8 bases from J, the junction contained 5 bases not matched to a gene. CDR3 loop: CASSPPGLAGDEQFF. DNA for the CDR3: TGCGCCAGCAGCCCTCCGGGACTAGCGGGAGATGAGCAGTTCTTC.

The gene calls are TRBV18 and TRBJ2-1, with no clear D. Germline V gives CDR1 KGHSH, CDR2 LQKENI. Trimming pared 5 bases from V and 8 bases from J, leaving 10 bases between. The CDR3 is 12 residues long. As DNA, the CDR3 is TGTGCCAGCTCAAAACAAAGCGATGAGCAGTTCTTC. It encodes CASSKQSDEQFF.

The rearrangement uses TRBV1 and TRBJ1-5; the D call of TRBD1 is as the table states it, not checked on the DNA. TRBV1 counts as a pseudogene. This CDR3 contains 18 residues. CDR3 protein: CTSSHLIPGTDSNQPQHF. The CDR3 coding sequence is TGCACCAGCAGCCACCTAATCCCCGGGACAGATAGCAATCAGCCCCAGCATTTT.

With respect to this clone: At one end, the junction sequence differs from germline, possibly due to a read error. V gene TRBV6-5 combines with J gene TRBJ2-7; D is perhaps TRBD2 (6 bases). The CDR3 sequence is 13 residues long. Germline V gene sequence: CDR1 MNHEY, CDR2 SVGAGI. The CDR3 sequence: CASSPQVGTGGNF. For the CDR3, the DNA is TGTGCCAGCAGTCCTCAGGTGGGGACCGGGGGAAACTTC.

This clone has just a few counts. The rearrangement joins TRBV5-4 to TRBJ2-5; TRBD2 aligns across 11 bases. J gave up 5 bases and V 4 bases, and 10 bases lay outside the gene matches. The CDR3 length is 16 residues. From germline, CDR1 is SGHNT and CDR2 YYREEE (reference sequence). DNA for the CDR3: TGTGCCAGCAGCAGGGGGAGGTCTAGCGGGAGGGAGACCCAGTACTTC. This translates into CASSRGRSSGRETQYF.

This clone has just a few counts. The chain carries TRBV11-3 and TRBJ2-1; 8 nucleotides match TRBD2. CDR1 SGHNT and CDR2 YENEEA come from the germline V gene. The CDR3 totals 16 residues. V was pared by 5 bases and J by 4 bases, with 10 bases of the junction left unmatched. The CDR3 DNA reads TGTGCCAGCAGCGTCTTCGGCGGCGGGGGGTACAATGAGCAGTTCTTC. Its protein product is CASSVFGGGGYNEQFF.

The chain has TRBV7-9 and TRBJ1-1, with TRBD1 as a possible D gene (6 bases). The CDR3 runs 11 residues. The germline V gene has CDR1 SEHNR and CDR2 FQNEAQ (reference sequence). Trimming stripped 6 bases from V and 8 bases from J, with 10 bases between. CDR3 amino acids: CASSSGGEAFF. The DNA for the CDR3 is TGTGCCAGCAGTTCTGGGGGCGAAGCTTTCTTT. Based on the CDR3 plus reference TRBV7-9 and TRBJ1-1, the full variable domain is DTGVSQNPRHKITKRGQNVTFRCDPISEHNRLYWYRQTLGQGPEFLTYFQNEAQLEKSRLLSDRFSAERPKGSFSTLEIQRTEQGDSAMYLCASSSGGEAFFGQGTRLTVV.

This clone has more than one count but fewer than ten. The V gene is TRBV2, the J gene TRBJ2-4; 9 bases match TRBD1. The CDR3 length is 15 residues. J was trimmed by 5 bases and V by 1 base; bases with no gene match: 3. Per the germline V gene, CDR1 is SNHLY and CDR2 is FYNNEI. CDR3 in DNA: TGTGCCAGCAGTGAAGGGACAGGGGCCCAAAACATTCAGTACTTC. It encodes CASSEGTGAQNIQYF. The full variable domain, in which reference TRBV2 and TRBJ2-4 provide the parts outside the CDR3, is EPEVTQTPSHQVTQMGQEVILRCVPISNHLYFYWYRQILGQKVEFLVSFYNNEISEKSEIFDDQFSVERPDGSNFTLKIRSTKLEDSAMYFCASSEGTGAQNIQYFGAGTRLSVL.

This clone was counted only a few times. The chain combines TRBV10-3 with TRBJ2-1, with 7 positions matching TRBD2. Germline V CDR1 and CDR2: ENHRY, SYGVKD. Trimming cost V 4 bases and J 1 base; bases outside gene matches: 4. CDR3 size: 15 residues. The CDR3 DNA sequence: TGTGCCATCAGTGGCGGGAGACAATCCTACAATGAGCAGTTCTTC. Encoded protein: CAISGGRQSYNEQFF.

The genes are TRBV6-4 and TRBJ2-1; 7 bases align to TRBD2. The CDR3 is made up of 16 amino acids. The V gene's germline CDR1 is MRHNA and CDR2 SNTAGT. V was clipped by 5 bases and J by 2 bases; unmatched bases: 9. The CDR3 bases are TGTGCCAGCAGTCCCGTGGGGGGAGGGACCTACAATGAGCAGTTCTTC. It encodes CASSPVGGGTYNEQFF.

In this sample, this clone turned up once. V is TRBV19 and J is TRBJ2-7; a weak D match, TRBD2 (6 bases). CDR1 and CDR2 (germline): LNHDA, SQIVND (reference sequence). CDR3 length equals 14 residues. Trimming took off 6 bases at V and 3 bases at J, with 15 bases between the two ends. The CDR3, as DNA: TGTGCCAGTAGCAGTGGCCGGGAGAACTACGAGCAGTACTTC. It specifies CASSSGRENYEQYF.

This sequence joins TRBV12-5 and TRBJ2-1; 9 bases agree with TRBD1. Germline values: CDR1 LGHNT, CDR2 FRNRAP. The CDR3 length is 14 residues. V gave up 5 bases and J gave up 8 bases; unmatched junction bases: 7. The CDR3 sequence is CASGPGQGGDEQFF. In DNA, the CDR3 is TGTGCTAGTGGTCCGGGACAGGGAGGCGATGAGCAGTTCTTC.

This clone was counted only a few times. V gene TRBV5-1 combines with J gene TRBJ2-7, with 11 bases matching TRBD1. The V gene's germline CDR1 is SGHRS and CDR2 YFSETQ. The J segment lost 5 bases and the V segment lost 4 bases, leaving 5 bases of the junction unmatched. CDR3 length equals 14 residues. The CDR3 is CASSPGTGGDEQYF. The CDR3 nucleotides read TGCGCCAGCAGCCCTGGGACAGGGGGGGACGAGCAGTACTTC.

This rearrangement joins TRBV6-4 to TRBJ2-7; D is unclear. V was clipped by 3 bases and J by 1 base, with 16 bases between them. This CDR3 is built from 16 residues. Per germline, CDR1 MRHNA and CDR2 SNTAGT. The CDR3 is CASSEFKDGDSYEQYF. For the CDR3, the DNA is TGTGCCAGCAGTGAGTTCAAAGACGGAGATTCCTACGAGCAGTACTTC.

The chain links TRBV5-1 to TRBJ2-1; 11 bases are a match to TRBD1. In germline, CDR1 is SGHRS, CDR2 YFSETQ. The CDR3 sequence is 17 residues long. J was trimmed by 0 bases and V by 4 bases; bases with no gene match: 6. CDR3 in amino acids: CASSGSGTGGSYNEQFF. DNA for the CDR3: TGCGCCAGCAGCGGCTCCGGGACAGGGGGCTCCTACAATGAGCAGTTCTTC.